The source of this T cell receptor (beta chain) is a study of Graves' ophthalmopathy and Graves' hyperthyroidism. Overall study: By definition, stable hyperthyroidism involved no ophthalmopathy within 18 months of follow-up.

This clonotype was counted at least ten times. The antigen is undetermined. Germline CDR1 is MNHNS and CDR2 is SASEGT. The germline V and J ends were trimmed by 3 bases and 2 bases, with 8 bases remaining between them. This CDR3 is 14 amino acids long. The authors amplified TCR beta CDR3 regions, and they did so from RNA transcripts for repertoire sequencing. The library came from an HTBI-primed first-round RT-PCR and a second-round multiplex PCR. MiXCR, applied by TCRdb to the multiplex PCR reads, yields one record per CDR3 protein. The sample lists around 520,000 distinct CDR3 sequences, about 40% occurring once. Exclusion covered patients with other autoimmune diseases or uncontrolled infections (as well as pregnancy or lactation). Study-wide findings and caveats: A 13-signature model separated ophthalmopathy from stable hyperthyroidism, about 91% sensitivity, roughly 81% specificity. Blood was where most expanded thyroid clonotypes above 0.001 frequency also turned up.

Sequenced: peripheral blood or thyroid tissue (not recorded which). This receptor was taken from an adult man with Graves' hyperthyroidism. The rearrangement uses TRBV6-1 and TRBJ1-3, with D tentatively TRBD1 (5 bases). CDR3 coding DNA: TGTGCCAGCAGTGAGGGGCTCGCTGGAAACACCATATATTTT. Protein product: CASSEGLAGNTIYF.